These 21 T cell receptor beta chains came from one sample sequenced in a study of somatic mutations in cytotoxic T cells in rheumatoid arthritis. Some clones are missing from TCRdb's copy, which holds only in-frame ones; the method was immunoSEQ multiplex PCR. The repertoire includes 13,000 to 15,000 clones, about 90% of them detected once, and approximately 19% sits in the top ten. The sequencing input was CD4+ T cells sorted from blood. These receptor sequences come from a man aged 70 or older with rheumatoid arthritis.

V is TRBV4-2 and J is TRBJ2-3; 7 positions agree with TRBD2. CDR1 is LGHNA and CDR2 is YNFKEQ in the germline V gene. The CDR3 length is 15 residues. The ends lost 2 bases at V and 4 bases at J; junction bases unmatched: 6. The CDR3 spells CASSQTAGRADTQYF. The CDR3 DNA reads TGTGCCAGCAGCCAAACAGCAGGGAGGGCAGATACGCAGTATTTT.

This chain connects TRBV14 to TRBJ1-5, with D tentatively TRBD1 (5 bases). Trimming cost V 4 bases and J 6 bases, with 10 bases left between them. The CDR3 extends over 13 amino acids. The germline V gene has CDR1 SGHDN and CDR2 FVKESK. CDR3 DNA: TGTGCCAGCAGCCGGGGGGACGGTCAGCCCCAGCATTTT. This codes for CASSRGDGQPQHF.

The V and J genes are TRBV28 and TRBJ2-7; TRBD1 matches 9 bases. With 7 bases clipped from V and 6 bases from J, the junction kept 10 bases outside the gene matches. In germline, CDR1 is MDHEN, CDR2 SYDVKM. The CDR3 covers 14 residues. CDR3 protein: CASTSTGTGFEQYF. As DNA, the CDR3 is TGTGCCAGCACATCTACCGGGACAGGGTTCGAGCAGTACTTC.

The rearrangement links TRBV18 to TRBJ2-3, with 7 nucleotides matching TRBD1. Trimming at V came to 3 bases and at J to 1 base, leaving 4 bases not matched to a gene. Germline-derived CDR1 and CDR2 are KGHSH and LQKENI. This CDR3 has 15 amino acids. CDR3 protein: CASSPSGGGTDTQYF. As DNA, the CDR3 is TGTGCCAGCTCACCCTCAGGGGGTGGCACAGATACGCAGTATTTT.

The J gene is TRBJ2-3, the V gene TRBV7-6; 7 bases map to TRBD2. In germline, CDR1 is SGHVS, CDR2 FNYEAQ. CDR3 size: 15 residues. Unmatched junction bases numbered 2, after V lost 1 base and J lost 1 base. This chain's CDR3 is CASSLGTRGTDTQYF. The DNA of the CDR3 is TGTGCCAGCAGCTTAGGGACTAGGGGCACAGATACGCAGTATTTT.

The rearrangement uses TRBV9 and TRBJ2-3; the D gene is possibly TRBD2 (6 bases). Germline loops: CDR1 SGDLS, CDR2 YYNGEE. Trimming removed 0 bases from V and 4 bases from J, with 12 bases in between. The CDR3 has 15 amino acids. CDR3 sequence (DNA): TGTGCCAGCAGCGTAGGGACGGGAGCTGCAGATACGCAGTATTTT. It translates to CASSVGTGAADTQYF.

This chain joins TRBV28 and TRBJ1-1; the D gene is possibly TRBD1 (5 bases). The germline V and J ends were trimmed by 2 bases and 7 bases, with 8 bases remaining between them. Germline V gives CDR1 MDHEN, CDR2 SYDVKM. This CDR3 region has 12 residues. The CDR3: CASSLGAGEAFF. CDR3 sequence (DNA): TGTGCCAGCAGTTTAGGGGCTGGTGAAGCTTTCTTT.

V and J are TRBV5-1 and TRBJ2-7; D might be TRBD2 (6 bases). CDR3 length: 15 amino acids. The V and J ends lost 2 bases and 2 bases respectively, with 14 bases between them. Per germline, CDR1 SGHRS and CDR2 YFSETQ. The CDR3: CASSFSGGVAYEQYF. The CDR3 nucleotides read TGCGCCAGCAGCTTTTCGGGCGGGGTCGCCTACGAGCAGTACTTC.

A few counts support this clone. V and J are TRBV6-1 and TRBJ1-1, with 8 bases that match TRBD1. The CDR3 loop spans 16 amino acids. V lost 4 bases to trimming and J lost 3 bases; unmatched junction nucleotides: 10. Germline loops: CDR1 MNHNS, CDR2 SASEGT. CDR3 DNA sequence: TGTGCCAGCAGTGGGACAGGGATACGGGGGGACACTGAAGCTTTCTTT. Translation: CASSGTGIRGDTEAFF.

The V and J genes are TRBV19 and TRBJ2-3; D might be TRBD2 (5 bases). The CDR3 has 13 amino acids. Trimming left V 6 bases short and J 2 bases short, with 9 bases between. Germline lookup yields CDR1 LNHDA and CDR2 SQIVND (reference sequence). CDR3 residues: CASRQRNTDTQYF. The CDR3 bases are TGTGCCAGTAGGCAGCGGAACACAGATACGCAGTATTTT.

J is TRBJ2-5 and V is TRBV5-4, with TRBD1 matching 10 bases. The germline V gene has CDR1 SGHNT and CDR2 YYREEE (reference sequence). This CDR3 is built from 16 residues. V was pared by 3 bases and J by 1 base, with 6 bases of the junction left unmatched. The CDR3 spells CASSSRTGGTQETQYF. CDR3 nucleotide sequence: TGTGCCAGCAGCTCTAGGACAGGGGGGACCCAAGAGACCCAGTACTTC. The full variable domain, completed using reference TRBV5-4 and TRBJ2-5, is ETGVTQSPTHLIKTRGQQVTLRCSSQSGHNTVSWYQQALGQGPQFIFQYYREEENGRGNFPPRFSGLQFPNYSSELNVNALELDDSALYLCASSSRTGGTQETQYFGPGTRLLVL.

This clone occurred a few times. The gene calls are TRBV7-9 and TRBJ1-4, with D tentatively TRBD1 (6 bases). CDR1 and CDR2 from the germline V gene are SEHNR and FQNEAQ (reference sequence). This CDR3 is built from 14 residues. V gave up 5 bases and J gave up 7 bases, with 14 bases separating them. The CDR3 loop reads CASSLQGGSEKLFF. As DNA, the CDR3 is TGTGCCAGCAGCCTACAGGGAGGGAGTGAAAAACTGTTTTTT.

The chain joins TRBV18 to TRBJ2-7; tentative D call: TRBD2 (6 bases). The germline V gene encodes CDR1 KGHSH and CDR2 LQKENI. The V gene lost 3 bases and the J gene lost 2 bases, with 17 bases spanning the gap. The CDR3 has 16 amino acids. Written as DNA, the CDR3 is TGTGCCAGCTCACCTCCGGACGGGGCGGGAACCTACGAGCAGTACTTC. This gives the protein CASSPPDGAGTYEQYF.

The chain combines TRBV25-1 with TRBJ2-7, with 10 positions matching TRBD2. The CDR3 consists of 17 residues. V shed 1 base and J 2 bases; nucleotides not matched to a gene: 8. The germline V gene has CDR1 MGHDK and CDR2 SYGVNS. CDR3 nucleotides: TGTGCCAGCAGTGAATCCACGGGACTAGCGAAACCCTACGAGCAGTACTTC. It translates to CASSESTGLAKPYEQYF.

The chain combines TRBV28 with TRBJ2-3; D not certain. The CDR3 runs to 13 residues. Trimming cost V 6 bases and J 0 bases, with 7 bases left between them. Germline-derived CDR1 and CDR2 are MDHEN and SYDVKM. CDR3 protein: CASSWPSTDTQYF. CDR3 nucleotide sequence: TGTGCCAGCAGCTGGCCAAGCACAGATACGCAGTATTTT.

This clone was detected only a few times. The chain carries TRBV29-1 and TRBJ1-2; TRBD1 matches 10 bases. V dropped 7 bases and J dropped 8; count of bases not matched to a gene: 7. Germline lookup yields CDR1 SQVTM and CDR2 ANQGSEA. This CDR3 region has 12 residues. The CDR3 DNA sequence: TGCAGCGGGAAAGGGACAGGGGAGGGCTACACCTTC. Translating it yields CSGKGTGEGYTF.

The chain couples TRBV5-1 to TRBJ1-2, with a possible D match to TRBD1 (6 bases). CDR3 size: 15 residues. The V gene lost 0 bases and the J gene lost 4 bases, with 13 bases spanning the gap. In germline, CDR1 is SGHRS, CDR2 YFSETQ. The CDR3 DNA reads as TGCGCCAGCAGCTTGGATTACGCCAGGGGCTATGGCTACACCTTC. Residues: CASSLDYARGYGYTF.

The chain carries TRBV12-5 and TRBJ2-6; unclear D gene. The CDR3 has 14 residues. The germline V gene encodes CDR1 LGHNT and CDR2 FRNRAP. V was shortened by 5 bases and J by 0 bases, with 5 bases between the two germline ends. CDR3 in DNA: TGTGCTAGTGGTGAGGACTCTGGGGCCAACGTCCTGACTTTC. Protein sequence: CASGEDSGANVLTF.

This chain links TRBV5-1 with TRBJ2-3, with 9 bases matching TRBD2. Germline V gives CDR1 SGHRS, CDR2 YFSETQ. This CDR3 comprises 17 residues. V shed 2 bases and J 1 base; nucleotides not matched to a gene: 8. The CDR3 loop reads CASSLSASGAGTDTQYF. The CDR3, as DNA: TGCGCCAGCAGCTTATCAGCTAGCGGGGCTGGCACAGATACGCAGTATTTT.

The chain uses TRBV28 and TRBJ2-1, with D tentatively TRBD2 (6 bases). From germline, CDR1 is MDHEN and CDR2 SYDVKM. The CDR3 is 15 amino acids. The ends were cut back, 6 bases at V and 7 bases at J, with 19 bases in the middle. The chain's CDR3 is CASRPTLGGVNEQFF. The DNA for the CDR3 is TGTGCCAGCAGACCAACCCTGGGGGGAGTGAATGAGCAGTTCTTC.

The chain couples TRBV10-3 to TRBJ2-1, with a possible D match to TRBD2 (6 bases). The CDR3 has 13 residues. The germline gives CDR1 ENHRY, CDR2 SYGVKD. V lost 7 bases and J 9 bases, leaving 16 bases between the germline ends. In DNA, the CDR3 is TGTGCCATCAACGCGGGATCTATAGGTGAGCAGTTCTTC. It is translated as CAINAGSIGEQFF.